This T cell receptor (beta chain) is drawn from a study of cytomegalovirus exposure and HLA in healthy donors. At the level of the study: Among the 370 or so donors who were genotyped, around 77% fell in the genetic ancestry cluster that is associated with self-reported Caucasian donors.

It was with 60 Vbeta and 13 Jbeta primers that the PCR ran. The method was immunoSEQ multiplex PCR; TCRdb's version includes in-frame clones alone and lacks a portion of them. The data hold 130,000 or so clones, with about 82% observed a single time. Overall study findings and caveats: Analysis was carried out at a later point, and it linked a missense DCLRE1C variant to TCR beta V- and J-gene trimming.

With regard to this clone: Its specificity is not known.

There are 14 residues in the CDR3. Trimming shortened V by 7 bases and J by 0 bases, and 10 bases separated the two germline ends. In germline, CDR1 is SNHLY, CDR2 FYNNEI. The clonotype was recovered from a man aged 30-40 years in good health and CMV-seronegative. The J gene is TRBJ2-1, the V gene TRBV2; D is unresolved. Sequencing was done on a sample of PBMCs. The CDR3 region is CASNSRISYNEQFF. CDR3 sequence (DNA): TGTGCCAGCAATAGCCGGATCTCCTACAATGAGCAGTTCTTC.